This T cell receptor (beta chain) was found in a study of T cells after posttransplantation cyclophosphamide. V lost 4 bases to trimming and J lost 10 bases, with 17 bases between them. This CDR3 spans 14 amino acids. Germline lookup yields CDR1 MNHEY and CDR2 SMNVEV (reference sequence). The protocol was immunoSEQ multiplex PCR, while the TCRdb copy is restricted to in-frame clones and leaves out a portion. The data hold 25,000 to 40,000 clones, with 75% to 95% observed a single time. Study observations and caveats: Recipient CMV seropositivity and CMV reactivation strongly tracked TRB clonality. TRB overlap between skin or GI tissue T cells and blood was limited.

A note on this clone: Its specificity is not known.

The naive gate required viable CD3+CD4+ or CD3+CD8+ cells with CCR7+CD45RA+CD45RO-CD95-CD27+CD28+ phenotype. This sequence originates from a man aged 25 to 45 in good health and a related stem cell transplant donor. Input material: naive CD4+ T cells sorted from blood. The J gene is TRBJ1-5, the V gene TRBV27, with D hard to call. Here the CDR3 reads CASSSAEFGGPQHF. CDR3 DNA: TGTGCCAGCAGTTCCGCGGAATTTGGAGGACCCCAGCATTTT.